The source of this T cell receptor (beta chain) is a study of OX40 agonist ivuxolimab in advanced cancers. On the study more broadly: With a range of roughly 23 to 85, age averaged about 58 years, and more than 75% were male.

Clones were sequenced by immunoSEQ multiplex PCR, and TCRdb holds only the in-frame ones, with some missing. The sample has 55,000 to 70,000 clones, less than 90% seen once. V was trimmed by 5 bases and J by 2 bases, leaving 17 bases between them. The V gene's germline CDR1 is MDHEN and CDR2 SYDVKM. The CDR3 covers 16 residues. Material: CD4+ or CD8+ T cells sorted from blood, obtained in a trial of the OX40 agonist ivuxolimab. J is TRBJ2-3 and V is TRBV28; D is possibly TRBD1 or TRBD2 (6 bases each). This TCR came from an adult with an advanced solid tumor such as melanoma, head and neck, liver or kidney cancer. The CDR3 sequence: CASSPAGGANTDTQYF. The CDR3 DNA is TGTGCCAGCAGTCCAGCCGGGGGCGCGAACACAGATACGCAGTATTTT.